This T cell receptor beta chain derives from a study of early stage breast cancer tumors. Looking at the study overall: Approximately 9.4-fold was the mean read coverage per sample.

The length of the CDR3 is 16 residues. V was pared by 2 bases and J by 3 bases, with 6 bases of the junction left unmatched. Germline CDR1 is MNHEY and CDR2 is SVGAGI. The repertoire was sequenced with immunoSEQ multiplex PCR; TCRdb's copy has only in-frame clones and lacks some. The data hold roughly 19,000 clones, with roughly three quarters observed a single time. This clonotype was obtained from a person aged 55-75 years with breast cancer. This rearrangement joins TRBV6-5 to TRBJ2-2, with TRBD1 matching over 7 bases. The material sequenced was blood. In DNA form, the CDR3 reads TGTGCCAGCAGTTACCCAGGGGGAGTTTACACCGGGGAGCTGTTTTTT. Translation: CASSYPGGVYTGELFF.